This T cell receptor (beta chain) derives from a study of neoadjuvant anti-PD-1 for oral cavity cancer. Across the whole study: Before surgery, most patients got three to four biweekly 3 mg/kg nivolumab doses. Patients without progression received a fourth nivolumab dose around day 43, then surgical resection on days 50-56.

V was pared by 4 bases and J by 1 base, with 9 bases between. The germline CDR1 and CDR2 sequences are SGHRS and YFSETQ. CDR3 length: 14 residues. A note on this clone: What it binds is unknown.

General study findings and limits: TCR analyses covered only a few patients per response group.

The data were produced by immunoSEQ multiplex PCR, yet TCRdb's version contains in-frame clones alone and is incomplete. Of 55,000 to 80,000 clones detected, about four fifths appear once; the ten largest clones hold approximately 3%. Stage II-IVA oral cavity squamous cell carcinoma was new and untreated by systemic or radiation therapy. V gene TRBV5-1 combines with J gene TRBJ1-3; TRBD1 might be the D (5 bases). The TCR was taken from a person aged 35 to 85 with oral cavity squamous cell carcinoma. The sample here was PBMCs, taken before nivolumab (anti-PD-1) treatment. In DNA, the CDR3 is TGCGCCAGCAGCACCGGGGGGTCTGGAAACACCATATATTTT. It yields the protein CASSTGGSGNTIYF.